Listed here are 9 T cell receptor beta chains from one sample, sequenced in a study of blood T cell repertoires in COVID-19. Libraries were prepared by immunoSEQ multiplex PCR; TCRdb keeps only in-frame clonotypes and omits some of them. The sample has more than 250,000 clones; around 88% are singletons. Sequencing input: PBMCs or T cells enriched from blood (not recorded which). These receptors were taken from a woman aged 40 to 55 with acute COVID-19.

J is TRBJ2-1 and V is TRBV18, with TRBD2 identical over 7 bases. The CDR3 consists of 17 residues. Germline V CDR1 and CDR2: KGHSH, LQKENI. V shed 1 base and J 4 bases; nucleotides not matched to a gene: 10. CDR3 DNA sequence: TGTGCCAGCTCACCACGTCGCGGGAGCGGTACATACAATGAGCAGTTCTTC. This encodes CASSPRRGSGTYNEQFF.

This sequence joins TRBV4-3 and TRBJ1-4; 7 bases are shared with TRBD1. Trimming at V came to 2 bases and at J to 5 bases, leaving 5 bases not matched to a gene. Looked up from germline, CDR1 is LGHNA and CDR2 is YSLEER. The CDR3 is 15 amino acids. CDR3 nucleotide sequence: TGCGCCAGCAGCCAAAACAGGGGAAACAATGAAAAACTGTTTTTT. This sequence encodes CASSQNRGNNEKLFF.

The gene calls are TRBV19 and TRBJ2-6; D may be TRBD1 (6 bases). The V and J ends lost 4 bases and 9 bases respectively, with 13 bases between them. Germline V gene data show CDR1 as LNHDA and CDR2 as SQIVND (reference sequence). The CDR3 extends over 14 amino acids. The CDR3 DNA follows: TGTGCCAGTAGTAGGGGGCCAGCAGGCAACGTCCTGACTTTC. Its translation is CASSRGPAGNVLTF.

The rearrangement uses TRBV9 and TRBJ2-3; 11 bases align to TRBD2. CDR1 SGDLS and CDR2 YYNGEE come from the germline V gene. The CDR3 length is 16 residues. After removal of 3 bases from V and 1 base from J, the junction contained 4 bases not matched to a gene. CDR3 in DNA: TGTGCCAGCAGCGCACCGGGACTAGCGGGCACAGATACGCAGTATTTT. Translating it yields CASSAPGLAGTDTQYF.

This clone was counted a single time. The chain uses TRBV30 and TRBJ2-3; D is possibly TRBD2 (6 bases). Deletions cut 7 bases from V and 5 bases from J, with 25 bases between. This CDR3 has 16 residues. In germline, CDR1 is GTSNPN, CDR2 SVGIG (reference sequence). The CDR3 sequence: CAYRIRGYGDGDTQYF. DNA for the CDR3: TGTGCCTACCGCATACGGGGGTACGGGGATGGAGATACGCAGTATTTT.

V is TRBV30 and J is TRBJ2-7; D gene uncertain. CDR3 length equals 13 residues. The germline V and J ends were trimmed by 2 bases and 7 bases, with 15 bases remaining between them. Germline CDR1 reads GTSNPN; CDR2 reads SVGIG (reference sequence). The CDR3 loop is CAWSLLVDGEQYF. CDR3 in DNA: TGTGCCTGGAGTCTATTGGTCGACGGGGAGCAGTACTTC.

The rearrangement uses TRBV25-1 and TRBJ2-2; TRBD1 agrees at 10 bases. Germline V gene lookup returns CDR1 MGHDK and CDR2 SYGVNS. There are 16 residues in the CDR3. Trimming cost V 7 bases and J 3 bases; bases outside gene matches: 8. This CDR3 reads CASMEAGTGDTGELFF. CDR3 DNA: TGTGCCAGCATGGAAGCCGGGACAGGGGACACCGGGGAGCTGTTTTTT.

The chain carries TRBV9 and TRBJ1-6; TRBD1 aligns across 9 bases. After removal of 0 bases from V and 8 bases from J, the junction contained 3 bases not matched to a gene. Germline V CDR1 and CDR2: SGDLS, YYNGEE. This CDR3 region has 15 residues. This CDR3 is CASSVAGTGHSPLHF. For the CDR3, the DNA is TGTGCCAGCAGCGTAGCCGGGACAGGGCATTCACCCCTCCACTTT. Drawing the rest from reference TRBV9 and TRBJ1-6, the complete variable domain is DSGVTQTPKHLITATGQRVTLRCSPRSGDLSVYWYQQSLDQGLQFLIQYYNGEERAKGNILERFSAQQFPDLHSELNLSSLELGDSALYFCASSVAGTGHSPLHFGNGTRLTVT.

This chain uses TRBV27 with TRBJ2-2, with D perhaps matching TRBD1 (6 bases). The ends were cut back, 7 bases at V and 2 bases at J, with 14 bases in the middle. The CDR3 sequence is 15 residues long. In germline, CDR1 is MNHEY, CDR2 SMNVEV (reference sequence). The CDR3 DNA reads TGTGCCAGCAACACCGGGACATATAACACCGGGGAGCTGTTTTTT. Protein sequence: CASNTGTYNTGELFF.